The T cell receptor beta chain under discussion was sequenced for a study of prognosis after radiotherapy for stage I lung cancer (dated by TCRdb to the early 2020s). Study-level background: Around 19 stage I NSCLC patients were enrolled in Nanjing, China, between April 2018 and 2019. Tumor histology was squamous cell carcinoma in over 5 patients and adenocarcinoma in about a dozen. After SBRT, distant metastases developed in four of the 19 patients at a median of 7 months, while the remaining 15 patients had no significant progression. All patients were considered medically inoperable, owing to comorbidities in more than ten and refusal of surgery in several. Several patients had oligometastatic NSCLC after their primary tumor was surgically resected, and fourteen patients had newly diagnosed primary stage I lung tumors. A total of approximately 38 blood samples from around 20 patients were sequenced, with one sample obtained before and one obtained after SBRT for each patient. Ages in the cohort of around 14 men and about 6 women ranged from about 50 to 84 years, with a median of 74. SBRT was delivered in 3 to 5 fractions with a biologically effective dose of at least 100 Gy, and image-guided IMRT or VMAT was used for delivery. SBRT was not combined with any concurrent therapy in any patient. The study profiled peripheral blood TCR beta repertoires from stage I NSCLC patients before and after stereotactic body radiotherapy and related them to distant failure.

Two rounds of multiplex PCR were performed to amplify the TCR beta CDR3 region from genomic DNA. The first PCR round used primers specific to each TRBV and TRBJ gene, with sequences filed in Chinese patent CN105087789A. Universal primers were used in the second PCR round. The Roche High Pure PCR Template Preparation Kit was used to extract genomic DNA from frozen PBMCs. Libraries were sequenced paired-end with 151 bp reads on an Illumina HiSeq 3000. In the original analysis: CutAdapt was used to remove raw reads lacking the multiplex PCR primer sequences. High-quality paired reads were merged into contigs with PEAR. MiXCR assigned TRB V, D and J gene segments to each contig by aligning to reference sequences. To remove sequencing errors, CDR3 sequences were clustered according to base quality and sequence similarity. Diversity was measured as Shannon entropy normalized by the natural log of productive TCR sequence number. Clonality was computed as one minus the ratio of Shannon entropy to the natural log of the number of unique clonotypes. Using the Youden index from ROC curves, the researchers picked the repertoire-metric cut-offs for progression-free survival, and all analyses were carried out in R 3.5.3. TCRdb reran the public reads through fastp at Q25 and MiXCR, keeping productive beta chains. Merged by CDR3 protein, the rows form single entries marked with the most common genes and DNA. For this entry, the V and J calls and clone size follow TCRdb and not the study's own pipeline. For this sample the table gives tens of thousands of distinct CDR3 sequences, of which around 42% were detected only once. Roughly three fifths of the sample belongs to the ten largest clones.

A remark on this clonotype: The specificity of this receptor is unknown. No per-base quality is available; no much larger clone lies one base away.

All patients had node-negative disease on CT and PET/CT, and none had a history of other malignancies or prior chemotherapy or radiotherapy. At each of the two time points, 6 to 7 milliliters of peripheral venous blood were collected into EDTA tubes. PBMCs were isolated by Ficoll-Paque Plus density-gradient centrifugation. Right after collection, samples were placed at -80 degrees C and kept there until analysis. The V and J ends are trimmed by 6 bases and 2 bases, leaving 17 bases between them. Including the terminal cysteine and phenylalanine, the CDR3 comprises 15 residues. Only the CDR3 DNA is retained, 45 bases long and in frame from the first base. The germline V gene (reference sequence) gives CDR1 as DFQATT and CDR2 as SNEGSKA. Study-wide conclusions, independent of this receptor: Tumor specificity of expanded TCR clones was not determined. Limitations of the study included a small cohort and short follow-up, and the study findings need independent validation. A decrease in unique TCR clone counts was observed after SBRT (median around 9,800 before versus some 7,000 after; Wilcoxon paired P=0.011). None of the reported P values were adjusted for multiple comparisons. TRBV and TRBJ usage frequencies reportedly differed by metastasis status, in two V genes at baseline and in some 10 V and two J genes after SBRT. Post-SBRT Shannon entropy and its change from baseline were lower in patients who developed distant metastases; baseline Shannon entropy was not associated with metastases.

The TCR originated in a donor over 45 with non-small cell lung cancer. Specimen: PBMCs, collected before or after stereotactic body radiation therapy (not recorded which). This chain is built from TRBV20-1 and TRBJ2-1; TRBD2 could be the D gene, as 6 bases match. The DNA reads as follows: TGCAGTGCCCTGCTCCCTAGCGCCACCTACAATGAGCAGTTCTTC. Translated, it gives CSALLPSATYNEQFF.